This paragraph reports one TCR beta chain. Its antigen remains unidentified. The sample comes from a study of cytomegalovirus exposure and HLA in healthy donors. PCR amplification relied on 60 Vbeta primers (plus 13 Jbeta primers). The method was immunoSEQ multiplex PCR; TCRdb's version includes in-frame clones alone and lacks a portion of them. The sample consists of around 120,000 clones, 75% to 85% of them appearing once. The CDR3 is 13 residues long. The V gene lost 6 bases and the J gene lost 1 base, with 7 bases spanning the gap. Germline V lookup: CDR1 MGHDK, CDR2 SYGVNS. Points from the study as a whole: For most TCR beta V segments, an earlier analysis put the productive rate at about 87% or about 30% of the time. Many donors carried some public TCRs, although rarity characterized most TCR sequences.

The specimen sequenced was PBMCs. The V and J genes are TRBV25-1 and TRBJ1-3; D remains ambiguous. This TCR was sampled from a man in his late teens or twenties in good health and CMV-seronegative. Here the CDR3 reads CASSRSSGNTIYF. Here the CDR3 DNA reads TGTGCCAGCAGCCGGAGTTCTGGAAACACCATATATTTT.